Listed here are 26 T cell receptor beta chains from one sample, sequenced in a study of spatial heterogeneity in lung cancer. Time point: sample taken at primary tumor resection. Whole RNA was taken from tumor, nontumor lung or frozen PBMC; it was then sequenced unsorted. TCRdb reprocessed the 5' RACE reads via MiXCR and lists one record per CDR3 protein. Of 9,500 to 14,000 distinct CDR3 sequences listed, approximately 4% are singletons. This specimen consisted of normal lung tissue next to the tumor, obtained at surgery. Receptor source: a male donor with early-stage non-small cell lung cancer.

This clonotype counts as medium-sized. The library was designed around alpha chains, so this beta chain is a stray read whose abundance carries little weight. V gene TRBV4-2 combines with J gene TRBJ2-5; TRBD2 aligns across 7 bases. The junction had 16 bases not matched to a gene; V was cut back by 5 bases and J by 10 bases. The CDR3 extends over 15 amino acids. Germline CDR1 LGHNA, CDR2 YNFKEQ. DNA for the CDR3: TGTGCCAGCAGCAATGGGGCTAGCGGAAACGAATTCCAGTACTTC. Residues: CASSNGASGNEFQYF.

This clonotype showed up many times. The library was designed around alpha chains, so this beta chain is a stray read whose abundance carries little weight. The chain links TRBV7-9 to TRBJ2-1; 9 nucleotides line up with TRBD1. Germline V gives CDR1 SEHNR, CDR2 FQNEAQ (reference sequence). V dropped 5 bases and J dropped 3; count of bases not matched to a gene: 11. The CDR3 runs 17 residues. The CDR3 loop reads CASSTPIADRGYNEQFF. The CDR3 bases are TGTGCCAGCAGCACTCCTATTGCGGACAGGGGCTACAATGAGCAGTTCTTC.

This clonotype is medium-sized. This beta chain is off target for a library built for alpha chains, so its abundance means little. The V and J genes are TRBV20-1 and TRBJ2-1; TRBD2 agrees at 14 bases. The J segment lost 8 bases and the V segment lost 6 bases, leaving 6 bases of the junction unmatched. Germline V gives CDR1 DFQATT, CDR2 SNEGSKA (reference sequence). The length of the CDR3 is 14 residues. The CDR3: CSAKKTSGRDEQFF. The DNA of the CDR3 is TGCAGTGCCAAAAAGACTAGCGGGAGGGATGAGCAGTTCTTC.

This clonotype rates as medium-sized. A library prepared for alpha chains yielded this beta chain as an off-target read; its size is of little meaning. The J gene is TRBJ1-5, the V gene TRBV19; the match to TRBD1 covers 9 bases. The CDR3 consists of 12 residues. V trimming: 4 bases; J trimming: 13 bases; junction bases outside the gene matches: 5. The germline V gene encodes CDR1 LNHDA and CDR2 SQIVND (reference sequence). The CDR3 DNA reads TGTGCCAGTAGTAGGGACAGGGAAGGACAGCATTTT. Amino acids: CASSRDREGQHF. The full variable domain, rest sourced from reference TRBV19 and TRBJ1-5, is DGGITQSPKYLFRKEGQNVTLSCEQNLNHDAMYWYRQDPGQGLRLIYYSQIVNDFQKGDIAEGYSVSREKKESFPLTVTSAQKNPTAFYLCASSRDREGQHFGDGTRLSIL.

This clonotype was observed at least ten times. The library was built for alpha chains, so this beta chain is an off-target read and its size means little. V is TRBV3-1 and J is TRBJ1-2; D is unclear. Trimming took 4 bases from V and 4 from J, leaving 13 bases between them. The CDR3 sequence is 14 residues long. Germline CDR1 reads LGHDT; CDR2 reads YNNKEL (reference sequence). Here the CDR3 reads CASSRPGSGYGYTF. The CDR3, as DNA: TGTGCCAGCAGCCGCCCGGGCTCGGGCTATGGCTACACCTTC. Together with reference TRBV3-1 and TRBJ1-2, the CDR3 gives the full variable domain: DTAVSQTPKYLVTQMGNDKSIKCEQNLGHDTMYWYKQDSKKFLKIMFSYNNKELIINETVPNRFSPKSPDKAHLNLHINSLELGDSAVYFCASSRPGSGYGYTFGSGTRLTVV.

This clonotype was counted many times. This beta chain represents an off-target read in a library built for alpha chains; its size is of limited meaning. The V call is TRBV28, the J call TRBJ1-6; perhaps TRBD1 as D (6 bases). Germline lookup yields CDR1 MDHEN and CDR2 SYDVKM. Trimming shortened V by 3 bases and J by 0 bases, and 9 bases separated the two germline ends. This CDR3 is built from 16 residues. The CDR3 is CASSFGGDSYNSPLHF. CDR3 nucleotides: TGTGCCAGCAGTTTCGGGGGCGACTCCTATAATTCACCCCTCCACTTT.

At least ten counts were recorded for this clonotype. Since it is a stray read in a library aimed at alpha chains, this beta chain has a size that is not meaningful. The chain links TRBV7-6 to TRBJ2-2; 10 bases map to TRBD1. The CDR3 has 16 amino acids. Losses at the gene ends were 4 bases for V and 3 bases for J; bases not matched to a gene: 5. Germline CDR1 and CDR2: SGHVS and FNYEAQ. The CDR3 spells CASSWVGTGDTGELFF. CDR3 DNA sequence: TGTGCCAGCAGCTGGGTTGGGACAGGGGACACCGGGGAGCTGTTTTTT.

This clonotype was seen repeatedly, ten times or more. Since it is a stray read in a library aimed at alpha chains, this beta chain has a size that is not meaningful. The chain recombines TRBV6-5 with TRBJ1-6; D uncertain. V lost 0 bases and J 3 bases, leaving 15 bases between the germline ends. This CDR3 comprises 18 residues. Germline lookup yields CDR1 MNHEY and CDR2 SVGAGI. DNA for the CDR3: TGTGCCAGCAGTTACTCGGGGTTGCGTAGGGACTATAATTCACCCCTCCACTTT. Its translation is CASSYSGLRRDYNSPLHF.

This clonotype turned up a few times. The size of this beta chain means little, since it is a stray read in a library made for alpha chains. This sequence joins TRBV12-3 or TRBV12-4 and TRBJ2-5; no firm D call. V was pared by 5 bases and J by 5 bases, with 18 bases between. The CDR3 has 15 amino acids. In nucleotides, the CDR3 is TGTGCCAGCAGTCCTGACCCTTCTGGGCTGGAGACCCAGTACTTC. The encoded protein is CASSPDPSGLETQYF.

With regard to this clonotype: The library was prepared for alpha chains; this beta chain is a stray read, so its frequency means little. V usage is TRBV7-8 and J usage is TRBJ2-4; D is perhaps TRBD1 (5 bases). CDR3 size: 15 residues. V gave up 2 bases and J gave up 0 bases, with 8 bases separating them. CDR1 and CDR2 from the germline V gene are SGHVS and FQNEAQ. The CDR3 DNA sequence: TGTGCCAGCAGCTTAACAGGCCTAGCCAAAAACATTCAGTACTTC. This sequence encodes CASSLTGLAKNIQYF.

The sample holds many counts of this clonotype. This beta chain is an unintended read in a library built for alpha chains; its size means little. The genes are TRBV20-1 and TRBJ2-7, with D perhaps being TRBD1 or TRBD2 (5 bases each). CDR3 length equals 17 residues. Trimming took off 6 bases at V and 6 bases at J, with 30 bases between the two ends. Germline V lookup: CDR1 DFQATT, CDR2 SNEGSKA (reference sequence). The CDR3 reads CSATTGTRAVEKGEQYF. The CDR3 DNA follows: TGCAGTGCAACAACAGGCACGCGAGCGGTCGAGAAAGGCGAGCAGTACTTC.

In the case of this clonotype: This beta chain slipped into a library made for alpha chains as a stray read, so its size is not meaningful. The J gene is TRBJ1-6, the V gene TRBV6-5; unclear D gene. There are 13 residues in the CDR3. The germline V and J ends were trimmed by 8 bases and 5 bases, with 10 bases remaining between them. Germline CDR1 reads MNHEY; CDR2 reads SVGAGI. The CDR3 here is CASREMNNSPLHF. In DNA form, the CDR3 reads TGTGCCAGCCGTGAGATGAATAATTCACCCCTCCACTTT.

This clonotype was detected a few times. As an off-target read in a library built for alpha chains, this beta chain has a frequency of little significance. The chain combines TRBV20-1 with TRBJ2-7, with D perhaps given as TRBD1 or TRBD2 (5 bases each). V was shortened by 5 bases and J by 0 bases, with 14 bases between the two germline ends. This CDR3 has 14 residues. Germline CDR1 reads DFQATT; CDR2 reads SNEGSKA (reference sequence). Here the CDR3 reads CSAVGPKISYEQYF. CDR3 DNA: TGCAGTGCTGTGGGACCCAAAATCTCCTACGAGCAGTACTTC.

A remark on this clonotype: This beta chain came through as a stray read in a library set up for alpha chains, and its size says little. The rearrangement joins TRBV12-3 or TRBV12-4 to TRBJ2-1; D is unresolved. The CDR3 extends over 12 amino acids. The CDR3 here is CAALSSYNEQFF. DNA of the CDR3: TGTGCGGCACTTAGCTCCTACAATGAGCAGTTCTTC.

In this sample, this clonotype turned up many times. This beta chain was picked up by a library intended for alpha chains and is off target, so its count carries little meaning. This chain connects TRBV29-1 to TRBJ2-3, with D maybe TRBD1 (5 bases). The V end was cut by 6 bases, the J end by 0 bases, with 10 bases between. Germline V gives CDR1 SQVTM, CDR2 ANQGSEA. The CDR3 totals 13 residues. The DNA of the CDR3 is TGCAGCGTCGGACACACTAGCACAGATACGCAGTATTTT. Amino acid sequence: CSVGHTSTDTQYF.

This clonotype was found many times. The library was designed around alpha chains, so this beta chain is a stray read whose abundance carries little weight. The chain links TRBV5-6 to TRBJ1-3; possibly TRBD1 for D (5 bases). With 4 bases removed from V and 4 bases from J, the gap between germline ends came to 21 bases. Germline V gives CDR1 SGHDT, CDR2 YYEEEE. The CDR3 totals 17 residues. DNA of the CDR3: TGTGCCAGCAGCCGGATCTCCGGGACGGTGCAAGGAAACACCATATATTTT. This translates into CASSRISGTVQGNTIYF.

This clonotype has a count of ten or more. The size of this beta chain means little, since it is a stray read in a library made for alpha chains. V and J are TRBV6-2 or TRBV6-3 and TRBJ1-1; D not certain. V was shortened by 1 base and J by 8 bases, with 14 bases between the two germline ends. The germline V gene has CDR1 MNHEY and CDR2 SVGEGT. The CDR3 has 14 residues. CDR3 nucleotides: TGTGCCAGCAGTTACTGGCGGAATGGTGGCGAAGCTTTCTTT. The encoded protein is CASSYWRNGGEAFF.

Within the sample, this clonotype is medium-sized (0.01 to 0.1%). The library was designed around alpha chains, so this beta chain is a stray read whose abundance carries little weight. V and J are TRBV27 and TRBJ2-2; the D gene is possibly TRBD2 (6 bases). With 2 bases removed from V and 1 base from J, the gap between germline ends came to 8 bases. Looked up from germline, CDR1 is MNHEY and CDR2 is SMNVEV (reference sequence). This CDR3 is built from 15 residues. The CDR3 sequence is CASSLTGRNTGELFF. CDR3 nucleotide sequence: TGTGCCAGCAGTTTAACCGGGAGGAACACCGGGGAGCTGTTTTTT.

Remarks on this clonotype: The library was prepared for alpha chains; this beta chain is a stray read, so its frequency means little. The CDR3, as DNA: TGCAGCGTTGCTCGCGGGAGGGAGACCGGGGAGCTGTTTTTT. Encoded protein: CSVARGRETGELFF. This chain uses TRBV29-1 with TRBJ2-2; TRBD2 matches at 9 bases. CDR1 and CDR2 (germline): SQVTM, ANQGSEA. The V and J ends lost 4 bases and 5 bases, in that order; junction bases with no gene match: 5. The CDR3 has 14 residues.

To note about this clonotype: Since it is a stray read in a library aimed at alpha chains, this beta chain has a size that is not meaningful. The genes are TRBV28 and TRBJ2-1; 9 bases are shared with TRBD2. Looked up from germline, CDR1 is MDHEN and CDR2 is SYDVKM. V dropped 3 bases and J dropped 8; count of bases not matched to a gene: 11. This CDR3 contains 16 residues. DNA for the CDR3: TGTGCCAGCAGTTTTCCTAGCGGGGCCGTAGGGGATGAGCAGTTCTTC. Amino acids: CASSFPSGAVGDEQFF.

A few counts support this clonotype. This beta chain is an off-target read within a library intended for alpha chains, so its frequency means little. The chain joins TRBV5-1 to TRBJ1-2, with D possibly being TRBD1 (5 bases). V lost 4 bases and J lost 0, with 7 bases in between. From germline, CDR1 is SGHRS and CDR2 YFSETQ. The CDR3 length is 13 residues. CDR3 DNA: TGCGCCAGCAGCCCGACAGCTAACTATGGCTACACCTTC. Translation gives CASSPTANYGYTF. Supplemented by reference TRBV5-1 and TRBJ1-2, the full variable domain reads KAGVTQTPRYLIKTRGQQVTLSCSPISGHRSVSWYQQTPGQGLQFLFEYFSETQRNKGNFPGRFSGRQFSNSRSEMNVSTLELGDSALYLCASSPTANYGYTFGSGTRLTVV.

Turning to this clonotype: This beta chain turned up in a library designed for alpha chains; as an off-target read, its abundance says little. The chain carries TRBV14 and TRBJ1-1; TRBD1 might be the D (5 bases). Germline V gene sequence: CDR1 SGHDN, CDR2 FVKESK. V lost 3 bases and J 2 bases, leaving 13 bases between the germline ends. The CDR3 sequence is 15 residues long. CDR3 coding DNA: TGTGCCAGCAGCCAGGGGCCGGGGGAAAACACTGAAGCTTTCTTT. It encodes CASSQGPGENTEAFF. The full variable domain, its missing parts supplied by reference TRBV14 and TRBJ1-1, is EAGVTQFPSHSVIEKGQTVTLRCDPISGHDNLYWYRRVMGKEIKFLLHFVKESKQDESGMPNNRFLAERTGGTYSTLKVQPAELEDSGVYFCASSQGPGENTEAFFGQGTRLTVV.

This clonotype was counted many times. This beta chain appears as a stray read in a library generated for alpha chains; its size is not informative. This sequence joins TRBV28 and TRBJ2-1, with D perhaps matching TRBD2 (6 bases). V dropped 6 bases and J dropped 6 bases, with 21 bases sitting between them. Germline V gene lookup returns CDR1 MDHEN and CDR2 SYDVKM. The CDR3 extends over 16 amino acids. CDR3 DNA: TGTGCCAGCAGCCCGTTCGGGGGAGACTCACTCAATGAGCAGTTCTTC. Residues: CASSPFGGDSLNEQFF. The entire variable domain, with the rest obtained from reference TRBV28 and TRBJ2-1, is as follows: DVKVTQSSRYLVKRTGEKVFLECVQDMDHENMFWYRQDPGLGLRLIYFSYDVKMKEKGDIPEGYSVSREKKERFSLILESASTNQTSMYLCASSPFGGDSLNEQFFGPGTRLTVL.

This clonotype is medium-sized within its sample. With the library built for alpha chains, this beta chain is off target and its frequency is not meaningful. This chain links TRBV7-2 with TRBJ2-3; 7 positions agree with TRBD2. The CDR3 contains 14 residues. The ends lost 1 base at V and 6 bases at J; junction bases unmatched: 4. Germline CDR1 and CDR2: SGHTA and FQGNSA. The CDR3 spells CASSLGGSLDTQYF. The CDR3 nucleotides read TGTGCCAGCAGCTTAGGCGGGAGCTTGGATACGCAGTATTTT.

In its sample, this clonotype was seen many times. Being off target in a library aimed at alpha chains, this beta chain has a size of little meaning. J is TRBJ1-1 and V is TRBV2; D gene uncertain. The CDR3 is 13 residues long. V lost 1 base to trimming and J lost 7 bases, with 10 bases between them. Germline values: CDR1 SNHLY, CDR2 FYNNEI. CDR3 DNA: TGTGCCAGCAGTGAAGAGGCAGGCCGTGAAGCTTTCTTT. Its translation: CASSEEAGREAFF.

In its sample, this clonotype is large (0.1 to 1%). Since the library was made to target alpha chains, this beta chain is a stray read and its abundance is not meaningful. The chain carries TRBV12-3 or TRBV12-4 and TRBJ2-7; the D gene is possibly TRBD1 (6 bases). V lost 4 bases and J 3 bases, leaving 7 bases between the germline ends. The CDR3 contains 12 residues. Here the CDR3 reads CASSYRDYEQYF. CDR3 sequence (DNA): TGTGCCAGCAGTTACAGGGACTACGAGCAGTACTTC.